Below are 22 T cell receptor beta chains sequenced from a single sample in a study of Ad26.COV2.S vaccination and SARS-CoV-2 variants. Repertoires were generated with immunoSEQ multiplex PCR, while TCRdb's copy carries only in-frame clones and drops some. The sample lists 350,000 to 500,000 clones, 90% occurring once. As to treatment: roughly 19 received Ad26.COV2.S at low or high dose, single or two shots; 5 received placebo; per-sample allocation not given. On day 63 after the first injection, vaccine and placebo recipients gave samples. The sample here was peripheral blood, taken in a trial of Ad26.COV2.S vaccine versus placebo. The receptor source for this set is a person aged 18-65 years who received the Ad26.COV2.S COVID-19 vaccine or a placebo.

The V and J genes are TRBV6-2 or TRBV6-3 and TRBJ2-7; TRBD2 agrees at 7 bases. The CDR3 is 15 residues long. The V gene end was trimmed by 2 bases and the J gene end by 6 bases; junction bases not matched to a gene: 10. CDR1 MNHEY and CDR2 SVGEGT come from the germline V gene. The CDR3 sequence: CASSYPLGRTAEQYF. In DNA, the CDR3 is TGTGCCAGCAGTTACCCTCTCGGGAGGACGGCCGAGCAGTACTTC.

The genes are TRBV13 and TRBJ2-6, with D perhaps matching TRBD2 (5 bases). The CDR3 totals 17 residues. V was pared by 8 bases and J by 0 bases, with 17 bases between. Germline-derived CDR1 and CDR2 are PRHDT and FYEKMQ (reference sequence). CDR3 protein: CASCTVGAFSGANVLTF. DNA of the CDR3: TGTGCCAGCTGTACGGTGGGAGCCTTCTCTGGGGCCAACGTCCTGACTTTC.

J is TRBJ1-2 and V is TRBV5-4; a weak D match, TRBD1 (5 bases). Per germline, CDR1 SGHNT and CDR2 YYREEE (reference sequence). This CDR3 has 15 amino acids. Trimming removed 4 bases from V and 5 bases from J, with 18 bases in between. CDR3 in amino acids: CASSRGENRVYGYTF. The CDR3 region has the DNA TGTGCCAGCAGCCGGGGGGAGAATCGGGTTTATGGCTACACCTTC.

V is TRBV5-1 and J is TRBJ1-1; D is possibly TRBD1 (5 bases). Germline CDR1 and CDR2: SGHRS and YFSETQ. Trimming shortened V by 4 bases and J by 7 bases, and 14 bases separated the two germline ends. This CDR3 is built from 13 residues. This chain's CDR3 is CASSVRGGVEAFF. CDR3 DNA sequence: TGCGCCAGCAGCGTGCGGGGCGGGGTTGAAGCTTTCTTT.

The chain has TRBV28 and TRBJ2-5; D remains unclear. The CDR3 consists of 12 residues. The V gene's germline CDR1 is MDHEN and CDR2 SYDVKM. V lost 4 bases to trimming and J lost 5 bases, with 8 bases between them. The CDR3: CASSSPTETQYF. For the CDR3, the DNA is TGTGCCAGCAGTTCCCCTACGGAGACCCAGTACTTC.

The chain carries TRBV6-2 or TRBV6-3 and TRBJ2-5, with TRBD2 matching 9 bases. The V segment lost 6 bases and the J segment 12 bases; nucleotides outside the gene matches: 8. The germline V gene has CDR1 MNHEY and CDR2 SVGEGT. The CDR3 has 12 amino acids. The CDR3 region is CASSHSSSGEYF. The CDR3 region has the DNA TGTGCCAGCAGCCACAGCTCTAGCGGGGAGTACTTC.

This sequence joins TRBV7-9 and TRBJ1-2; 7 bases align to TRBD1. V dropped 4 bases and J dropped 8; count of bases not matched to a gene: 4. The CDR3 is 12 residues long. Germline V gene sequence: CDR1 SEHNR, CDR2 FQNEAQ (reference sequence). CDR3 region: CASSSGQAGYTF. The CDR3 nucleotides read TGTGCCAGCAGCTCCGGACAGGCCGGCTACACCTTC.

The genes are TRBV5-1 and TRBJ2-1; 10 bases align to TRBD2. Germline loops: CDR1 SGHRS, CDR2 YFSETQ. The J segment lost 10 bases and the V segment lost 0 bases, leaving 4 bases of the junction unmatched. The CDR3 is 14 amino acids. The DNA of the CDR3 is TGCGCCAGCAGCTTGGCTAGCGGGAGCAGGGAGCAGTTCTTC. Translation gives CASSLASGSREQFF.

This sequence joins TRBV5-1 and TRBJ2-5; 7 nucleotides match TRBD2. V shed 4 bases, J shed 5 bases, and the junction held 8 bases outside the gene matches. Germline V gene data show CDR1 as SGHRS and CDR2 as YFSETQ. The CDR3 covers 14 residues. DNA for the CDR3: TGCGCCAGCAGCGGTGGAGCGGGGCGTGAGACCCAGTACTTC. Its protein product is CASSGGAGRETQYF.

This clone was detected once. The chain joins TRBV27 to TRBJ2-3; D perhaps matches TRBD2 (6 bases). Trimming took off 11 bases at V and 2 bases at J, with 14 bases between the two ends. The CDR3 consists of 13 residues. The germline CDR1 and CDR2 sequences are MNHEY and SMNVEV (reference sequence). CDR3 protein: CAVHPGATDTQYF. The DNA for the CDR3 is TGTGCCGTACACCCGGGAGCCACAGATACGCAGTATTTT.

This chain uses TRBV9 with TRBJ2-3; possible D gene TRBD2, 6 bases. The CDR3 totals 15 residues. Between the trimmed V and J ends, which lost 0 bases and 4 bases, there was a span of 12 bases. The germline V gene has CDR1 SGDLS and CDR2 YYNGEE. CDR3 bases: TGTGCCAGCAGCGTAGGAGTGGGAGGACCAGATACGCAGTATTTT. This gives the protein CASSVGVGGPDTQYF. The full variable domain, with the rest looked up from reference TRBV9 and TRBJ2-3, is DSGVTQTPKHLITATGQRVTLRCSPRSGDLSVYWYQQSLDQGLQFLIQYYNGEERAKGNILERFSAQQFPDLHSELNLSSLELGDSALYFCASSVGVGGPDTQYFGPGTRLTVL.

The V call is TRBV24-1, the J call TRBJ2-6; D is possibly TRBD1 (5 bases). Trimming stripped 9 bases from V and 0 bases from J, with 20 bases between. Germline V gene lookup returns CDR1 KGHDR and CDR2 SFDVKD. The CDR3 runs 18 residues. In nucleotides, the CDR3 is TGTGCCACCCCGCTGGCAGGGTATCTGAACTCTGGGGCCAACGTCCTGACTTTC. Its protein product is CATPLAGYLNSGANVLTF.

J is TRBJ2-1 and V is TRBV7-9; a weak D match, TRBD2 (6 bases). Trimming cost V 5 bases and J 2 bases, with 16 bases left between them. There are 16 residues in the CDR3. CDR1 and CDR2 (germline): SEHNR, FQNEAQ (reference sequence). The CDR3 nucleotides read TGTGCCAGCAGCCACTCGGGGGTTTGGCCCTACAATGAGCAGTTCTTC. Its translation: CASSHSGVWPYNEQFF.

This chain uses TRBV27 with TRBJ1-6; D is undetermined. Germline-derived CDR1 and CDR2 are MNHEY and SMNVEV (reference sequence). Trimming shortened V by 6 bases and J by 15 bases, and 24 bases separated the two germline ends. The CDR3 totals 15 residues. The CDR3, as DNA: TGTGCCAGCAGCCTAACTTGGCAGGACCCTTCTCGCCTCCACTTT. As protein: CASSLTWQDPSRLHF.

This clone was recorded many times. The chain has TRBV4-2 and TRBJ2-1, with D possibly TRBD2 on 6 matching bases. In germline, CDR1 is LGHNA, CDR2 YNFKEQ. The V gene lost 0 bases and the J gene lost 4 bases, with 13 bases spanning the gap. CDR3 length equals 16 residues. The DNA for the CDR3 is TGTGCCAGCAGCCAAGACTTCGCGGAGGGGTACAATGAGCAGTTCTTC. Its translation is CASSQDFAEGYNEQFF.

Notes on this clone: Other DNA sequences in the sample encode the same CDR3. The V and J genes are TRBV10-3 and TRBJ2-5; perhaps TRBD2 as D (6 bases). Trimming shortened V by 4 bases and J by 1 base, and 7 bases separated the two germline ends. This CDR3 spans 13 amino acids. Germline CDR1 and CDR2: ENHRY and SYGVKD. CDR3 in DNA: TGTGCCATCAGTGTGGGGGGCCAAGAGACCCAGTACTTC. This sequence encodes CAISVGGQETQYF.

The V call is TRBV9, the J call TRBJ2-1; D tentatively fits TRBD1 or TRBD2 (5 bases each). This CDR3 contains 16 residues. CDR1 is SGDLS, CDR2 YYNGEE, per germline. The germline V and J ends were trimmed by 7 bases and 8 bases, with 25 bases remaining between them. CDR3 nucleotide sequence: TGTGCCAGCCGAAGGGACCCGATAGGCGACGAAGATGAGCAGTTCTTC. Protein sequence: CASRRDPIGDEDEQFF.

The chain couples TRBV19 to TRBJ2-7, with TRBD2 matching 9 bases. The CDR3 sequence is 13 residues long. V gave up 1 base and J gave up 5 bases; unmatched junction bases: 0. Germline assignment: CDR1 LNHDA and CDR2 SQIVND (reference sequence). This chain's CDR3 is CASSIGLADEQYF. Here the CDR3 DNA reads TGTGCCAGTAGTATAGGACTAGCGGACGAGCAGTACTTC.

This chain links TRBV5-1 with TRBJ1-2; D is uncertain. The CDR3 loop spans 14 amino acids. Trimming pared 7 bases from V and 0 bases from J, leaving 13 bases between. The germline V gene has CDR1 SGHRS and CDR2 YFSETQ. Here the CDR3 DNA reads TGCGCCAGCGGAAGAGAGGGCGCTAACTATGGCTACACCTTC. Amino acid sequence: CASGREGANYGYTF.

The V and J genes are TRBV11-2 and TRBJ2-7, with 11 positions matching TRBD2. Germline CDR1 and CDR2: SGHAT and FQNNGV. The CDR3 is made up of 15 amino acids. J was trimmed by 4 bases and V by 4 bases; bases with no gene match: 6. The CDR3 loop reads CASSSRTSGSYEQYF. For the CDR3, the DNA is TGTGCCAGCAGCTCCCGGACTAGCGGGTCTTACGAGCAGTACTTC.

The chain is built from TRBV19 and TRBJ2-5; D possibly corresponds to TRBD1 (6 bases). The CDR3 is made up of 16 amino acids. V was clipped by 5 bases and J by 2 bases, with 18 bases between them. CDR1 is LNHDA and CDR2 is SQIVND in the germline V gene (reference sequence). As DNA, the CDR3 is TGTGCCAGTAGTGTGCGTTTGGGACACTATCAAGAGACCCAGTACTTC. It translates to CASSVRLGHYQETQYF.

This rearrangement joins TRBV7-2 to TRBJ2-1, with D possibly TRBD2 on 5 matching bases. Per the germline V gene, CDR1 is SGHTA and CDR2 is FQGNSA. Trimming stripped 6 bases from V and 11 bases from J, with 17 bases between. The CDR3 spans 13 residues. Written as DNA, the CDR3 is TGTGCCAGCAGTTCAAGTCCTACGGGGAAGCAGTTCTTC. Its protein product is CASSSSPTGKQFF.